The sequence of this T cell receptor beta chain was determined in a study of blood T cells in healthy people across ages. Notes on the study in general: Because sorting was not performed, PBMCs prevented conclusive naive versus antigen-experienced comparison.

The CDR3 runs to 13 residues. Germline assignment: CDR1 SGHRS and CDR2 YFSETQ. Trimming pared 2 bases from V and 8 bases from J, leaving 11 bases between. The authors ran a second PCR of about 7 to 11 cycles using a sample-barcoded 5' primer and a J-beta primer mix. TCRdb re-called the 5' RACE reads through MiXCR, storing one row per CDR3 protein. The sample includes about 830,000 distinct CDR3 sequences, over 45% of them seen just once. This clonotype has only one observation. Antigen: not known. Each individual donor underwent a draw of ten milliliters of peripheral blood. The sequenced sample was blood. The chain couples TRBV5-1 to TRBJ2-1; no definite D call. The TCR originated in a young man in good health. For the CDR3, the DNA is TGCGCCAGCAGCTTCCCCGGATTCGATGAGCAGTTCTTC. Translating gives CASSFPGFDEQFF.